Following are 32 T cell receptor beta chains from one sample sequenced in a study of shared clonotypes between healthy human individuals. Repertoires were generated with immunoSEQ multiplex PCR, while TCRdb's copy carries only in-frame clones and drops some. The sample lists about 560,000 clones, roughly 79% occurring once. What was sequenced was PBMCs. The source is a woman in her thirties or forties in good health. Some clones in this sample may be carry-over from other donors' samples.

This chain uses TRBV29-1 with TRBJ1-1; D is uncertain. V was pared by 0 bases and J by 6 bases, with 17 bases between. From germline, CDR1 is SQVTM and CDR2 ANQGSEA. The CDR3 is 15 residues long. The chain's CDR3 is CSVEEGGKNVPEAFF. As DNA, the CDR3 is TGCAGCGTTGAAGAAGGAGGCAAGAATGTCCCTGAAGCTTTCTTT.

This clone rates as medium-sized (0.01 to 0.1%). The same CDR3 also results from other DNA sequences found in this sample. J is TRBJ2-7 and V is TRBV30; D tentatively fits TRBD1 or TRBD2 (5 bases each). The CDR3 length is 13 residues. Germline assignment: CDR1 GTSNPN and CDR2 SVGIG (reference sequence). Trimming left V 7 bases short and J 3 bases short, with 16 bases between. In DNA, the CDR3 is TGTGCCTCGCCGGGACCGTCCATCTACGAGCAGTACTTC. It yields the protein CASPGPSIYEQYF. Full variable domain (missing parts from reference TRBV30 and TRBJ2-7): SQTIHQWPATLVQPVGSPLSLECTVEGTSNPNLYWYRQAAGRGLQLLFYSVGIGQISSEVPQNLSASRPQDRQFILSSKKLLLSDSGFYLCASPGPSIYEQYFGPGTRLTVT.

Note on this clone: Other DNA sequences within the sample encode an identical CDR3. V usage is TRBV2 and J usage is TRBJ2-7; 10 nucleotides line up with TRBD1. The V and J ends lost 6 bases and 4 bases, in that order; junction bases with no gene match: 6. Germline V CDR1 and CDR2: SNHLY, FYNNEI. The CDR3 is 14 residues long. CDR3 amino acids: CASRAGQGPYEQYF. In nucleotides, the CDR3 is TGTGCCAGCAGGGCGGGACAGGGGCCTTACGAGCAGTACTTC. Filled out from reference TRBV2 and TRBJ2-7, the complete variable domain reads EPEVTQTPSHQVTQMGQEVILRCVPISNHLYFYWYRQILGQKVEFLVSFYNNEISEKSEIFDDQFSVERPDGSNFTLKIRSTKLEDSAMYFCASRAGQGPYEQYFGPGTRLTVT.

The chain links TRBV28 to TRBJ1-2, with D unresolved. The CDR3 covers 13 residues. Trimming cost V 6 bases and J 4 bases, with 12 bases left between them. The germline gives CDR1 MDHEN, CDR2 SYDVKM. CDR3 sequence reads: CASSPRFSYGYTF. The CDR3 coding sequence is TGTGCCAGCAGCCCGCGATTTTCCTATGGCTACACCTTC.

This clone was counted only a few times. CDR3: CASSLAASGTYEQYF. The CDR3 nucleotides are TGCGCCAGCAGCTTGGCGGCTAGCGGGACCTACGAGCAGTACTTC. J is TRBJ2-7 and V is TRBV5-1, with 9 bases fitting TRBD2. The V segment lost 0 bases and the J segment 2 bases; nucleotides outside the gene matches: 3. Germline CDR1 reads SGHRS; CDR2 reads YFSETQ. CDR3 length: 15 amino acids.

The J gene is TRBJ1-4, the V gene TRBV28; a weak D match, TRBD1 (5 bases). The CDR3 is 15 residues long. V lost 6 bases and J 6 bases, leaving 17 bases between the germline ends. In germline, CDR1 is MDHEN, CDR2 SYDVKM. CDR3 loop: CASSPLGLGDEKLFF. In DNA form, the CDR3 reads TGTGCCAGCAGCCCCCTCGGACTGGGGGATGAAAAACTGTTTTTT.

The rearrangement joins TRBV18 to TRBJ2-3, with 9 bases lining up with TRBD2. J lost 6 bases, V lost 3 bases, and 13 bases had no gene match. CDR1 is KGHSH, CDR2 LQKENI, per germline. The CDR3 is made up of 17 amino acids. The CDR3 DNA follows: TGTGCCAGCTCACCGTCCCTGGGTAGCGGGAGTGGTGATACGCAGTATTTT. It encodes CASSPSLGSGSGDTQYF.

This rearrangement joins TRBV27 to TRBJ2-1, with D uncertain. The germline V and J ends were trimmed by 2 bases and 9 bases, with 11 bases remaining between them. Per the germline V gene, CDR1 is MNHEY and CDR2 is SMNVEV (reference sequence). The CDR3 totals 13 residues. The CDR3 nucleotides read TGTGCCAGCAGTTTAATTCCCCCACTTGAGCAGTTCTTC. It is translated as CASSLIPPLEQFF.

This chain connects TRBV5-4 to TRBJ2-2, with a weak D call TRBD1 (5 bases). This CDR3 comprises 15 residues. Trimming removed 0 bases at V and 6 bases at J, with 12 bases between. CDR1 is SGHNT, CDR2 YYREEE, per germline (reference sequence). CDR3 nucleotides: TGTGCCAGCAGCTTGGTCCAGGGTAACGCCGGGGAGCTGTTTTTT. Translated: CASSLVQGNAGELFF.

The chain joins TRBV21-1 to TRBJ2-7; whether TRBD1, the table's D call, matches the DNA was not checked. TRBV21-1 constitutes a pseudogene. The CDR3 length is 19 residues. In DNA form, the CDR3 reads TGTGCCAGCAGCAATCGGGACAGGGCCCCACTAGCGGACTTCTACGAGCAGTACTTC. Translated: CASSNRDRAPLADFYEQYF.

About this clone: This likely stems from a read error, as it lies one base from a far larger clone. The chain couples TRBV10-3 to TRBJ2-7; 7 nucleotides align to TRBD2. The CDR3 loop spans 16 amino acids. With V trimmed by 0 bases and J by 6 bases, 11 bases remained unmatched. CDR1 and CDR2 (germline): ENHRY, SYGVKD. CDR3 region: CAISESNYGGSSEQYF. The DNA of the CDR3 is TGTGCCATCAGTGAGTCGAATTATGGCGGGAGTTCCGAGCAGTACTTC.

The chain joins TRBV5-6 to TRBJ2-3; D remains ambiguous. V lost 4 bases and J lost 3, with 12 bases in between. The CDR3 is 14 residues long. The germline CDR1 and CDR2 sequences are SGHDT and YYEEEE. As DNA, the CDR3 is TGTGCCAGCAGCCCTGACTTGCGGACAGATACGCAGTATTTT. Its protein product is CASSPDLRTDTQYF.

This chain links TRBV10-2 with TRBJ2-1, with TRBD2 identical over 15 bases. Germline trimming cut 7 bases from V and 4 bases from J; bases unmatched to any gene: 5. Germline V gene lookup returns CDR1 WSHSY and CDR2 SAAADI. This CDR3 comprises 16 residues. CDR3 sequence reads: CASTGLAGGRYNEQFF. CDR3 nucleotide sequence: TGCGCCAGCACTGGACTAGCGGGGGGGAGATACAATGAGCAGTTCTTC.

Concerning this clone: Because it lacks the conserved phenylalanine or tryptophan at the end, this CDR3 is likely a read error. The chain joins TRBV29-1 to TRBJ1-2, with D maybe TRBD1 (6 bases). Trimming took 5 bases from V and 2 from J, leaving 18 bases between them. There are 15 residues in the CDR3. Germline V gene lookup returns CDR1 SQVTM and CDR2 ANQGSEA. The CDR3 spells CSVNEDGGGNYGYTL. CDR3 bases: TGCAGCGTTAATGAGGACGGCGGGGGCAACTATGGCTACACCCTC.

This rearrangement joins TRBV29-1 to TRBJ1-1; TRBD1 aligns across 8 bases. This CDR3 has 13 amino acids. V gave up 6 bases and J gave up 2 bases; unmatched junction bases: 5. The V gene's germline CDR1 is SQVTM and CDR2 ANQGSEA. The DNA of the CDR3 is TGCAGCGTAAGCGGACAGGGAAACACTGAAGCTTTCTTT. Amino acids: CSVSGQGNTEAFF.

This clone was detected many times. CDR3 nucleotide sequence: TGTGCAACGGGGAATGTCAAATTGTACAATCAGCCCCAGCATTTT. This gives the protein CATGNVKLYNQPQHF. The genes are TRBV12-2 and TRBJ1-5. TRBV12-2 is a documented pseudogene. The length of the CDR3 is 15 residues.

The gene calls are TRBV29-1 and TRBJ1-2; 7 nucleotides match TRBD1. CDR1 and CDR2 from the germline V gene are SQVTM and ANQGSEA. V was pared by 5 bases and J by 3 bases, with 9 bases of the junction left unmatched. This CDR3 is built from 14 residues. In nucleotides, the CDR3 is TGCAGCGTTCTAAGAGACGGACAGGACTATGGCTACACCTTC. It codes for CSVLRDGQDYGYTF.

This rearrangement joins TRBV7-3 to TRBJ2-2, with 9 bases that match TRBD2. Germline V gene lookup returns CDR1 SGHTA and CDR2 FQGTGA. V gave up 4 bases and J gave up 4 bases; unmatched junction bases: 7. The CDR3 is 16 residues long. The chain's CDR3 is CASSSPGLAPTGELFF. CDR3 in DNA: TGTGCCAGCAGCTCTCCGGGACTAGCTCCCACCGGGGAGCTGTTTTTT.

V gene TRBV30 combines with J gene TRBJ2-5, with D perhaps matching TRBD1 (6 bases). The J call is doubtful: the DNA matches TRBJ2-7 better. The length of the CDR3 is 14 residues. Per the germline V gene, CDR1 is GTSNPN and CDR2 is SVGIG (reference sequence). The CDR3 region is CAWSVRGRGYEQYF. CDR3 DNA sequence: TGTGCCTGGAGTGTACGTGGCAGGGGCTACGAGCAGTACTTC.

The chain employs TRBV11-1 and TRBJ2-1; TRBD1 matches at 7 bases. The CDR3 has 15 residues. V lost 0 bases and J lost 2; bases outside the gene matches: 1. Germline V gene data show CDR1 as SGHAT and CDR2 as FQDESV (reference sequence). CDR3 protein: CASSLAGTAYNEQFF. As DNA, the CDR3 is TGTGCCAGCAGCTTAGCCGGGACAGCCTACAATGAGCAGTTCTTC.

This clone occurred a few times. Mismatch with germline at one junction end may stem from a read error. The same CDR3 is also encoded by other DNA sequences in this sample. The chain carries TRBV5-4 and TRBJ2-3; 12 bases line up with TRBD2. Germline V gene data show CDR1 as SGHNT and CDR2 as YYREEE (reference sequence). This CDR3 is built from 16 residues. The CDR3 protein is CASSLGTSGRADTQYF. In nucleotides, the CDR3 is TGTGCCAGCAGTTTGGGGACTAGCGGGCGCGCAGATACGCAGTATTTT.

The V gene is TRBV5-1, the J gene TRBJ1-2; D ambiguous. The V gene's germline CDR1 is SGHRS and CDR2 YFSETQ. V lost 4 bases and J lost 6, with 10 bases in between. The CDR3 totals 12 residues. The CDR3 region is CASSPRGNGYTF. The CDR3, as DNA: TGCGCCAGCAGCCCACGGGGAAATGGCTACACCTTC. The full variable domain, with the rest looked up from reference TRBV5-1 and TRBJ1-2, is KAGVTQTPRYLIKTRGQQVTLSCSPISGHRSVSWYQQTPGQGLQFLFEYFSETQRNKGNFPGRFSGRQFSNSRSEMNVSTLELGDSALYLCASSPRGNGYTFGSGTRLTVV.

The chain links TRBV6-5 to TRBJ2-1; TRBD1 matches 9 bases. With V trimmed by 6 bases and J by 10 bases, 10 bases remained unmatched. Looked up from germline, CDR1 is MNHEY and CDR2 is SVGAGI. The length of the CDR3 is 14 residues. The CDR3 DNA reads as TGTGCCAGCAGCAGACCGGACAGGGGAGGGGAGCAGTTCTTC. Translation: CASSRPDRGGEQFF.

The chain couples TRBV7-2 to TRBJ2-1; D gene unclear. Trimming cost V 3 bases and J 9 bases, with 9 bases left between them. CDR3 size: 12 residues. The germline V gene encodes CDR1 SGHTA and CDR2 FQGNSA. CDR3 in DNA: TGTGCCAGCAGCTTCGGAGAGATTGAGCAGTTCTTC. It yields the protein CASSFGEIEQFF.

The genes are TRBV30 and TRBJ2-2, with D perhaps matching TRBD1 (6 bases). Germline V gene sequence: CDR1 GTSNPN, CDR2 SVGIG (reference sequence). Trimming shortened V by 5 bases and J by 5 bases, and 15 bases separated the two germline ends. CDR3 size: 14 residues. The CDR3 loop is CAWGRGRGTGELFF. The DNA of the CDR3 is TGTGCCTGGGGCCGAGGAAGGGGGACCGGGGAGCTGTTTTTT.

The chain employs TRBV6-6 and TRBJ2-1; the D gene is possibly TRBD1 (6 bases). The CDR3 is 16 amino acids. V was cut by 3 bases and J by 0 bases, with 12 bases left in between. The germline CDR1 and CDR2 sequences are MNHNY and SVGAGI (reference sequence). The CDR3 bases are TGTGCCAGCAGTTATTCCGGGACAAACTCCTACAATGAGCAGTTCTTC. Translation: CASSYSGTNSYNEQFF.

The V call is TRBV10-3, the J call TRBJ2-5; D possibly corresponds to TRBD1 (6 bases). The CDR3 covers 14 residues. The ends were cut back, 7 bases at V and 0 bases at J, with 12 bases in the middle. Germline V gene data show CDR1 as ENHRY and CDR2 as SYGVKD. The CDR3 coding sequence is TGTGCCATCAAGGGCAGGGGCTACCAAGAGACCCAGTACTTC. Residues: CAIKGRGYQETQYF.

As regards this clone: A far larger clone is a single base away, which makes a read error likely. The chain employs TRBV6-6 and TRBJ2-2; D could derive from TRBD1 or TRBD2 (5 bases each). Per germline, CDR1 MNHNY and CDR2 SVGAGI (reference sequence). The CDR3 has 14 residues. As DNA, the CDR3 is TGTGCCAGCAGGTCAGGGACGGACACCCGGGAGCTGTTTTTT. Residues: CASRSGTDTRELFF.

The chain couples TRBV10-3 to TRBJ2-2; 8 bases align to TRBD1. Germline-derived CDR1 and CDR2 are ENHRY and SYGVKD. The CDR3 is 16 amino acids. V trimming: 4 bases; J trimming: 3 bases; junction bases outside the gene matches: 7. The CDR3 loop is CAISGGTGKYTGELFF. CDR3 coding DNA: TGTGCCATCAGTGGGGGGACAGGCAAATACACCGGGGAGCTGTTTTTT.

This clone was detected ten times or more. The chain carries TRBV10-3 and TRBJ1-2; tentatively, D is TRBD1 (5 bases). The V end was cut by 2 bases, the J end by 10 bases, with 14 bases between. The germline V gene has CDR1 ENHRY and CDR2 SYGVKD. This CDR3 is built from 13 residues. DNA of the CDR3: TGTGCCATCAGTGAGAGGGACCGCCTCTTCTACACCTTC. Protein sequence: CAISERDRLFYTF.

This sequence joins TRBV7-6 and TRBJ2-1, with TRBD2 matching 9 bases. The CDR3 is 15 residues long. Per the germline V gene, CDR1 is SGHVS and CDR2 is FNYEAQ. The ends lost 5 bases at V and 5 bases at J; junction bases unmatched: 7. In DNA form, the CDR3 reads TGTGCCAGCAGCAAAATAGCGGGAGCGAACAATGAGCAGTTCTTC. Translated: CASSKIAGANNEQFF.

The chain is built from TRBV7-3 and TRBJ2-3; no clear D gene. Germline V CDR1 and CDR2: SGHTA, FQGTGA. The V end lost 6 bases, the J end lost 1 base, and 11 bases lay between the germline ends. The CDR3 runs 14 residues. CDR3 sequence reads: CASSSGPGTDTQYF. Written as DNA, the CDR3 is TGTGCCAGCAGTTCGGGTCCGGGCACAGATACGCAGTATTTT.